The rows below give T cell receptor beta chains drawn from one sample of a study of blood T cell repertoires in COVID-19. Assay used: immunoSEQ multiplex PCR; TCRdb lists only in-frame clones, some missing. The data contain 150,000 to 200,000 clones, about 85% of them singletons. Sequenced material: PBMCs or T cells enriched from blood (not recorded which). All receptors come from a woman aged 50 to 60 who had recovered from COVID-19. CDR3s include the opening cysteine and the closing phenylalanine or tryptophan. The D gene is left open where the match is weak. Size is stated for part of the rows, as once, few or many counts, or as a class when the clone is expanded.

v_call	d_call	j_call	clone_size	cdr3_nt	cdr3_aa
TRBV5-1	.	TRBJ1-1	.	TGCGCCAGCAGCTTGGAACAGGCAAGGGCTGAAGCTTTCTTT	CASSLEQARAEAFF
TRBV4-3	.	TRBJ1-4	.	TGCGCCAGCAGCCTAGGGGGGGGTGCAACTAATGAAAAACTGTTTTTT	CASSLGGGATNEKLFF
TRBV9	.	TRBJ1-2	.	TGTGCCAGCAGCGTAGGCCTTGGTCAGGATTATGGCTACACCTTC	CASSVGLGQDYGYTF
TRBV7-2	.	TRBJ1-3	few	TGTGCCAGCAGCTTTAACAGGCCTGGAAACACCATATATTTT	CASSFNRPGNTIYF
TRBV10-1	.	TRBJ1-4	once	TGCGCCAGGGTGGCCTTCGCGGCGGCGGAAAAACTGTTTTTT	CARVAFAAAEKLFF
TRBV13	.	TRBJ1-3	.	TGTGCCAGCAGCTTAGGCAGCTCTGGAAACACCATATATTTT	CASSLGSSGNTIYF
TRBV18	.	TRBJ2-3	.	TGTGCCAGCCGGGCAGGGTTGGGCACAGATACGCAGTATTTT	CASRAGLGTDTQYF
TRBV4-2	.	TRBJ1-5	.	TGTGCCAGCAGCCAAGGATCGGGAGGGAGCAATCAGCCCCAGCATTTT	CASSQGSGGSNQPQHF
TRBV6-5	.	TRBJ1-2	.	TGTGCCAGCAGTTACTCAGGGGGACAAGGCTACACCTTC	CASSYSGGQGYTF
TRBV3-1/TRBV3-2	.	TRBJ1-6	.	TGTGCCAGCAGCCAAGGCGGGTCTAATTCACCCCTCCACTTT	CASSQGGSNSPLHF
TRBV5-1	.	TRBJ1-3	.	TGCGCCAGCAGCTTTAGCCCCGGGTCTGGAAACACCATATATTTT	CASSFSPGSGNTIYF
TRBV9	TRBD1	TRBJ2-1	.	TGTGCCAGCAGCGTAGCCGCGACAGGGGACAATGAGCAGTTCTTC	CASSVAATGDNEQFF
TRBV5-1	.	TRBJ2-3	.	TGCGCCAGCAGCTTGGTAGCAGGGTCAGATACGCAGTATTTT	CASSLVAGSDTQYF
TRBV2	.	TRBJ2-1	.	TGTGCCAGCAGTGAATATCGGCGGGGAACCCTAAACTCGTTCTTC	CASSEYRRGTLNSFF
TRBV14	.	TRBJ1-2	.	TGTGCCAGCAGCCAAAGTTCCTTCGGCTATGGCTACACCTTC	CASSQSSFGYGYTF
TRBV5-1	TRBD1	TRBJ1-1	.	TGCGCCAGCAGCTCTCCCCTGTGGGGACGGACAGGGAACACTGAAGCTTTCTTT	CASSSPLWGRTGNTEAFF
TRBV28	TRBD1	TRBJ2-4	.	TGTGCCAGCAGTCCGGACAGGTACCCTTCCAAAAACATTCAGTACTTC	CASSPDRYPSKNIQYF
TRBV7-9	.	TRBJ2-7	.	TGTGCCAGCAGCTTAGTGGGCAGTCTCCACGAGCAGTACTTC	CASSLVGSLHEQYF
TRBV5-1	.	TRBJ2-5	.	TGCGCCAGCAGCTTGGTTACAGACGCCGGGACCCAGTACTTC	CASSLVTDAGTQYF
TRBV6-1	.	TRBJ2-3	.	TGTGCCAGCAGTGAAAGGAGAGATACGCAGTATTTT	CASSERRDTQYF
TRBV19	.	TRBJ2-1	.	TGTGCCAGTAGTACGGACAATGAGCAGTTCTTC	CASSTDNEQFF
TRBV11-2	.	TRBJ2-5	few	TGTGCCAGCAGCTTGCTAGGAGGGTTGGATTCCCAGTACTTC	CASSLLGGLDSQYF
TRBV4-3	.	TRBJ1-6	.	TGCGCCAGCAGCCAAGATCTAGGGGGTGTTGGGCCACCCCTCCACTTT	CASSQDLGGVGPPLHF
TRBV7-8	TRBD2	TRBJ2-3	.	TGTGCCAGCAGCCAAAGCCCTAGCGGGAGAACAGATACGCAGTATTTT	CASSQSPSGRTDTQYF
TRBV7-9	TRBD2	TRBJ2-4	few	TGTGCCAGCAGCTTTGCGCTAGCGGGGGGGCCGGGCATTCAGTACTTC	CASSFALAGGPGIQYF
TRBV6-2/TRBV6-3	.	TRBJ1-5	once	TGTGCCAGCAGTCCGGGACAAACCAGCAATCAGCCCCAGCATTTT	CASSPGQTSNQPQHF
TRBV28	.	TRBJ1-1	.	TGTGCCAGCAGTTTGACTATGAACACTGAAGCTTTCTTT	CASSLTMNTEAFF
TRBV19	.	TRBJ2-1	.	TGTGCCAGTAGTATGCAGGGGTCCGTCTACAATGAGCAGTTCTTC	CASSMQGSVYNEQFF
TRBV7-2	.	TRBJ1-2	once	TGTGCCAGCAGCACTGGTTGGGGCTACACCTTC	CASSTGWGYTF
TRBV7-6	.	TRBJ1-4	few	TGTGCCAGCAGCTTAGAGGCGCGGACAACTAATGAAAAACTGTTTTTT	CASSLEARTTNEKLFF
TRBV9	.	TRBJ2-7	.	TGTGCCAGCAGCTCGCAGGGTCACCACGAGCAGTACTTC	CASSSQGHHEQYF
TRBV29-1	.	TRBJ1-3	.	TGCAGCGTTGGGGAGTTGGGTGGAAACACCATATATTTT	CSVGELGGNTIYF
TRBV29-1	.	TRBJ1-1	.	TGCAGCGTTGAAAGCGGGGGGGGTACTGAAGCTTTCTTT	CSVESGGGTEAFF
TRBV4-2	TRBD1	TRBJ1-6	.	TGTGCCAGCAGCCAAGGGGACAGAAATAATTCACCCCTCCACTTT	CASSQGDRNNSPLHF
TRBV7-8	.	TRBJ2-7	.	TGTGCCAGCAGCGCCCGGACAGACGAGCAGTACTTC	CASSARTDEQYF
TRBV2	TRBD2	TRBJ2-1	.	TGTGCCAGCAGTAAAGACAGGACTAGCGGGAAAATTAACAATGAGCAGTTCTTC	CASSKDRTSGKINNEQFF
TRBV25-1	.	TRBJ1-6	.	TGTGCCAGCAGTGAATATGGGGCAGGGGTCTCACCCCTCCACTTT	CASSEYGAGVSPLHF
TRBV4-2	TRBD2	TRBJ2-5	.	TGTGCCAGCAGCCAAGATCGCCGGCGACTAGCGGGAGAGCAAGAGACCCAGTACTTC	CASSQDRRRLAGEQETQYF
TRBV7-3	TRBD2	TRBJ2-1	.	TGTGCCAGCAGCTTAACGGGAGGGCGCGAGCAGTTCTTC	CASSLTGGREQFF
TRBV27	TRBD1	TRBJ2-1	.	TGTGCCAGCAGTTCCTTTACCGGGACAGGGCTGGATGAGCAGTTCTTC	CASSSFTGTGLDEQFF
TRBV5-6	.	TRBJ1-1	.	TGTGCCAGCAGGGGGCGGGGACGAGCTGAAGCTTTCTTT	CASRGRGRAEAFF
TRBV7-9	.	TRBJ2-5	.	TGTGCCAGCAGCCTCCCGGGGGTATTGGGAGAGACCCAGTACTTC	CASSLPGVLGETQYF
TRBV3-1/TRBV3-2	.	TRBJ2-7	.	TGTGCCAGCAGCTCCCTGGGGGGCTACGAGCAGTACTTC	CASSSLGGYEQYF
TRBV4-2	.	TRBJ2-1	.	TGTGCCAGCAGCCAAGATGCGACAGGCAATGAGCAGTTCTTC	CASSQDATGNEQFF
TRBV4-3	TRBD1	TRBJ2-2	.	TGCGCCAGCAGCCAAGGTGGGACAGGAGACCTCACCGGGGAGCTGTTTTTT	CASSQGGTGDLTGELFF
TRBV7-9	.	TRBJ1-4	.	TGTGCCAGCAGCTTAGAAGCAACAAGGGGAGGTGGAAAACTGTTTTTT	CASSLEATRGGGKLFF
TRBV9	TRBD2	TRBJ2-7	medium-sized	TGTGCCAGCAGCGTAGCCGACACGGGAGGAGCCTACGAGCAGTACTTC	CASSVADTGGAYEQYF
TRBV7-9	TRBD1	TRBJ2-7	.	TGTGCCAGCAGCCCCAGGACAGGGGGGCGCGAGCAGTACTTC	CASSPRTGGREQYF
TRBV11-1	.	TRBJ2-1	few	TGTGCCAGCAGCTTAGCAGGAGGGCCCTACAATGAGCAGTTCTTC	CASSLAGGPYNEQFF